The rows below give T cell receptor beta chains drawn from one sample of a study of regulatory T cells in long-lasting Graves disease. From the multiplex PCR reads, TCRdb called clonotypes with MiXCR, one entry per CDR3 protein. The table lists about 530,000 distinct CDR3 sequences, about 16% of them singletons, with approximately 25% in the top ten. The same sample was also used in a study of T cells in Graves' hyperthyroidism and ophthalmopathy.

Sequences were derived from peripheral blood mononuclear cells (PBMCs), sampled at new diagnosis, from a patient treated with antithyroid drugs. These receptor sequences come from a woman aged 35-65 years with Graves disease. Each CDR3 is given with its conserved first and last residue. D genes are given only for firm matches. Clone size is shown for a subset of rows, as once, few, many or a class of expanded clone.

v_call	clone_size	cdr3_length	j_call	d_call	cdr3_aa	cdr3_nt
TRBV6-2/TRBV6-3	many	11	TRBJ2-3	NA	CASSYADTQYF	TGTGCCAGCAGCTACGCAGATACGCAGTATTTT
TRBV5-1	NA	15	TRBJ2-2	TRBD2	CATSTSGVNTGELFF	TGCGCCACCTCGACTAGCGGGGTCAACACCGGGGAGCTGTTTTTT
TRBV28	NA	16	TRBJ1-3	TRBD1	CASRTGGLSNRNTIYF	TGTGCCAGCAGGACAGGGGGCCTATCAAATCGAAACACCATATATTTT
TRBV19	NA	14	TRBJ1-2	NA	CASTGPLRAYGYTF	TGTGCCAGTACTGGACCCCTGAGGGCCTATGGCTACACCTTC
TRBV11-3	many	14	TRBJ2-7	TRBD1	CASSRRTGHPEQYF	TGTGCCAGCAGCCGGAGGACAGGTCATCCCGAGCAGTACTTC
TRBV2	NA	13	TRBJ2-3	TRBD2	CADGRVGTDTQYF	TGTGCCGACGGGAGGGTTGGCACAGATACGCAGTATTTT
TRBV4-1	NA	15	TRBJ2-2	NA	CASSHPLRRIGELFF	TGCGCCAGCAGCCACCCCCTTCGGCGGATCGGGGAGCTGTTTTTT
TRBV20-1	many	15	TRBJ1-6	TRBD1	CSAVTGGADNSPLHF	TGCAGTGCTGTAACAGGGGGCGCAGACAATTCACCCCTCCACTTT
TRBV9	few	16	TRBJ2-2	NA	CASSPGGTPWVGELFF	TGTGCCAGCAGCCCTGGGGGGACCCCATGGGTCGGGGAGCTGTTTTTT
TRBV7-9	many	11	TRBJ2-3	NA	CASSLSDTQYF	TGTGCCAGCAGCTTATCAGATACGCAGTATTTT
TRBV27	many	16	TRBJ2-1	NA	CASSLSVSYSYNEQFF	TGTGCCAGCAGTTTATCCGTCAGCTACTCCTACAATGAGCAGTTCTTC
TRBV11-2	many	16	TRBJ2-3	TRBD2	CASSAGIGGSTDTQYF	TGTGCCAGCAGCGCCGGGATCGGGGGGAGCACAGATACGCAGTATTTT
TRBV3-1	many	13	TRBJ1-1	TRBD1	CASSLDRGREAFF	TGTGCCAGCAGCCTAGACAGGGGTCGTGAAGCTTTCTTT
TRBV6-1	NA	15	TRBJ2-5	TRBD1	CASSPPRGREETQYF	TGTGCCAGCAGTCCTCCCAGGGGGCGGGAAGAGACCCAGTACTTC
TRBV20-1	many	13	TRBJ1-1	TRBD1	CSARQGGNTEAFF	TGCAGTGCTAGACAGGGGGGGAACACTGAAGCTTTCTTT
TRBV6-1	few	16	TRBJ1-1	NA	CASSEALYRVNTEAFF	TGTGCCAGCAGTGAAGCGCTTTATAGGGTGAACACTGAAGCTTTCTTT
TRBV10-3	NA	13	TRBJ1-2	NA	CAIKQDINYGYTF	TGTGCCATCAAACAGGACATTAACTATGGCTACACCTTC
TRBV6-1	many	13	TRBJ1-1	NA	CASSEATVTEAFF	TGTGCCAGCAGTGAAGCGACTGTAACTGAAGCTTTCTTT
TRBV3-1	NA	12	TRBJ2-7	NA	CASSRGQNEQYF	TGTGCCAGCAGTAGGGGACAAAACGAGCAGTACTTC
TRBV5-1	many	14	TRBJ1-1	NA	CASSRGGADTEAFF	TGCGCCAGCAGCCGGGGAGGGGCAGACACTGAAGCTTTCTTT
TRBV7-3	few	16	TRBJ2-2	NA	CASSLSLPGSTGELFF	TGTGCCAGCAGCTTATCCCTTCCGGGGAGTACCGGGGAGCTGTTTTTT
TRBV6-1	many	11	TRBJ2-7	NA	CATTDSKEQYF	TGTGCCACCACGGACAGTAAAGAGCAGTACTTC
TRBV19	NA	16	TRBJ1-1	TRBD1	CASLTRTGLTNTEAFF	TGTGCCAGCCTAACCCGGACAGGGCTTACGAACACTGAAGCTTTCTTT
TRBV11-2	many	15	TRBJ2-1	TRBD2	CASSFGLAGVNEQFF	TGTGCCAGCAGCTTCGGACTAGCGGGGGTCAATGAGCAGTTCTTC
TRBV3-1	NA	14	TRBJ2-1	TRBD2	CASSQLAGYHEQFF	TGTGCCAGCAGCCAACTAGCGGGGTACCATGAGCAGTTCTTC
TRBV5-8	NA	16	TRBJ1-5	NA	CASSFLPYVGNQPRHF	TGTGCCAGCAGCTTCCTACCCTACGTGGGCAATCAGCCCCGGCATTTT
TRBV9	few	15	TRBJ1-3	TRBD1	CASSAGQGGLNTIYF	TGTGCCAGCAGCGCCGGACAGGGTGGGTTGAACACCATATATTTT
TRBV7-9	NA	14	TRBJ1-3	NA	CASSNRVSGNTIYF	TGTGCCAGCAGTAACAGGGTCTCTGGAAACACCATATATTTT
TRBV6-5	NA	14	TRBJ2-2	NA	CASSYRQGGGELFF	TGTGCCAGCAGCTACAGGCAGGGTGGCGGGGAGCTGTTTTTT
TRBV18	NA	15	TRBJ2-1	TRBD1	CASSRGQGVYNEQFF	TGTGCCAGCTCCCGGGGACAGGGCGTGTACAATGAGCAGTTCTTC
TRBV5-1	many	15	TRBJ2-7	TRBD2	CASSISGGTSYEQYF	TGCGCCAGCAGCATTAGCGGGGGGACCTCCTACGAGCAGTACTTC
TRBV7-3	once	13	TRBJ1-1	NA	CASSWTANAEAFF	TGTGCCAGCAGCTGGACAGCCAACGCTGAAGCTTTCTTT
TRBV11-3	NA	15	TRBJ1-2	NA	CASSFGAGSNYGYTF	TGTGCCAGCAGCTTTGGGGCAGGGAGTAACTATGGCTACACCTTC
TRBV5-1	NA	16	TRBJ2-2	NA	CASSLAGGGIGGELFF	TGCGCCAGCAGCTTGGCCGGTGGGGGCATCGGCGGGGAGCTGTTTTTT
TRBV20-1	many	17	TRBJ2-5	TRBD1	CSARLAPGTGRKETQYF	TGCAGTGCTAGACTCGCGCCCGGGACAGGGAGGAAAGAGACCCAGTACTTC
TRBV18	many	14	TRBJ1-1	NA	CASSPGVGGTEAFF	TGTGCCAGCTCACCAGGGGTGGGAGGCACTGAAGCTTTCTTT